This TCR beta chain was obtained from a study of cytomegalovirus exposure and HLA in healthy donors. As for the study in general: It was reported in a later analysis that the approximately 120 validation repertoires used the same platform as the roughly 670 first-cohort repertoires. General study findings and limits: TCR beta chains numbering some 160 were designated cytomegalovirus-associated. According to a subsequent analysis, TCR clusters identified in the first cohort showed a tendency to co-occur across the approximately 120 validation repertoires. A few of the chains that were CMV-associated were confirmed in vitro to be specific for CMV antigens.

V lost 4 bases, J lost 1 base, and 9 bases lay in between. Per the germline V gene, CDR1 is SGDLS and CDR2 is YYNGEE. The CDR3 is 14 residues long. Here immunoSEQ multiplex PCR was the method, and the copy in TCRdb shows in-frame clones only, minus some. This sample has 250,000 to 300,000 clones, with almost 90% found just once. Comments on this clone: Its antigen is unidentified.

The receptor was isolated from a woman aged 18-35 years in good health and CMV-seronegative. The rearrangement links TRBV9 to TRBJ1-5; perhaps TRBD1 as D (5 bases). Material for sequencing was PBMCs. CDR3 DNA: TGTGCCAGCAGCCCGGGGGGAAGCAATCAGCCCCAGCATTTT. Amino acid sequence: CASSPGGSNQPQHF. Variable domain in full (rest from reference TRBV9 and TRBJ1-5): DSGVTQTPKHLITATGQRVTLRCSPRSGDLSVYWYQQSLDQGLQFLIQYYNGEERAKGNILERFSAQQFPDLHSELNLSSLELGDSALYFCASSPGGSNQPQHFGDGTRLSIL.